This T cell receptor beta chain was sequenced for a study of blood T cell repertoires in COVID-19. About the study: T cells, B-cell-depleted T cells, or PBMCs supplied cDNA or gDNA.

In the authors' workflow: Reference gene primer amplification yielded estimated nucleated cell counts. Repertoires were generated with immunoSEQ multiplex PCR, while TCRdb's copy carries only in-frame clones and drops some. V, J and clone size are those of that table, while D and trimming were read from the DNA. The table shows some 68,000 clones, with over 80% occurring only once. CDR1 and CDR2 from the germline V gene are MNHEY and SVGAGI. The CDR3 is 12 residues long. Trimming cost V 8 bases and J 12 bases, with 20 bases left between them. The receptor's source is a human donor in a cohort sampled during active COVID-19. The specimen was peripheral blood. The chain combines TRBV6-5 with TRBJ2-7; D perhaps matches TRBD1 (6 bases). CDR3 in DNA: TGTGCCAGCCGAACCATCTGGGGGCTAGTGTACTTC. Protein: CASRTIWGLVYF.